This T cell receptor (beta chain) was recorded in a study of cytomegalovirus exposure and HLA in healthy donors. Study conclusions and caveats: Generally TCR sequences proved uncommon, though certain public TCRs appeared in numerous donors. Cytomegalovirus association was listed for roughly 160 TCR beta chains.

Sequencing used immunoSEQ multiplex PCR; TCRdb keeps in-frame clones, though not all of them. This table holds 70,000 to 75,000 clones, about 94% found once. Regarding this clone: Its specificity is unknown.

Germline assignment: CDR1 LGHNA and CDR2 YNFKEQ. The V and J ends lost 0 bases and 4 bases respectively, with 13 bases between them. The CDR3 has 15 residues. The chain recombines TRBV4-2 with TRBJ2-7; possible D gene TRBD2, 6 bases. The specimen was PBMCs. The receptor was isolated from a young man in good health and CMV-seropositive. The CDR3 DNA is TGTGCCAGCAGCCAAGAAGTCTCGGAGGGGTACGAGCAGTACTTC. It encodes CASSQEVSEGYEQYF.